Shown below are 11 T cell receptor beta chains from a single sample sequenced in a study of T-cell reconstitution after alpha-beta-depleted transplantation in children. Preparation of the TCRbeta library involved a method that used unique molecular identifiers. TCRdb reanalysed the PCR reads using MiXCR and keeps one entry per CDR3 protein. The table records about 540,000 distinct CDR3 sequences, around 17% of them present only once. Sample: PBMCs from the stem cell graft donor, taken from the stem cell graft. The origin of the receptors is a human donor who donated a stem cell graft to a child with acute lymphoblastic leukemia.

The rearrangement links TRBV7-9 to TRBJ2-1; 7 bases line up with TRBD1. This CDR3 has 16 residues. V lost 1 base and J lost 8; bases outside the gene matches: 11. Germline V CDR1 and CDR2: SEHNR, FQNEAQ (reference sequence). CDR3 sequence reads: CASSLVQTGQGDEQFF. CDR3 coding DNA: TGTGCCAGCAGCTTAGTGCAAACCGGGCAGGGGGATGAGCAGTTCTTC.

Only a few counts were recorded for this clonotype. The chain has TRBV5-1 and TRBJ2-1, with 14 bases matching TRBD2. V dropped 4 bases and J dropped 2; count of bases not matched to a gene: 2. The germline gives CDR1 SGHRS, CDR2 YFSETQ. The CDR3 runs 16 residues. The CDR3 protein is CASSRLAGGTYNEQFF. The DNA of the CDR3 is TGCGCCAGCAGCAGACTAGCGGGAGGGACCTACAATGAGCAGTTCTTC.

This clonotype turned up a few times. V gene TRBV27 combines with J gene TRBJ2-7; D not certain. The CDR3 is 13 amino acids. Trimming shortened V by 10 bases and J by 1 base, and 14 bases separated the two germline ends. Germline CDR1 and CDR2: MNHEY and SMNVEV (reference sequence). The CDR3 here is CATRAPVSYEQYF. The CDR3 DNA reads as TGTGCCACCCGGGCCCCGGTTTCCTACGAGCAGTACTTC.

This chain connects TRBV15 to TRBJ2-1; D may correspond to TRBD1 or TRBD2 (5 bases each). CDR3 length: 16 residues. V was clipped by 0 bases and J by 4 bases, with 13 bases between them. Germline V CDR1 and CDR2: LNHNV, YYDKDF (reference sequence). The CDR3 protein is CATSRDLGTGYNEQFF. DNA of the CDR3: TGTGCCACCAGCAGAGACTTAGGGACGGGTTACAATGAGCAGTTCTTC.

The J gene is TRBJ1-2, the V gene TRBV4-2, with 7 bases that match TRBD1. The CDR3 runs 16 residues. Trimming cost V 0 bases and J 5 bases; bases outside gene matches: 9. Germline assignment: CDR1 LGHNA and CDR2 YNFKEQ. CDR3 loop: CASSQDLVQGEYGYTF. The CDR3, as DNA: TGTGCCAGCAGCCAAGATTTAGTCCAGGGGGAGTATGGCTACACCTTC.

The chain employs TRBV12-3 or TRBV12-4 and TRBJ1-5; D unresolved. The CDR3 spans 15 residues. Trimming removed 6 bases at V and 0 bases at J, with 12 bases between. This CDR3 is CASSLRPYSNQPQHF. CDR3 sequence (DNA): TGTGCCAGCAGCCTAAGACCGTATAGCAATCAGCCCCAGCATTTT.

The V and J genes are TRBV29-1 and TRBJ2-1, with D uncertain. CDR1 and CDR2 (germline): SQVTM, ANQGSEA. Trimming removed 0 bases at V and 5 bases at J, with 2 bases between. The CDR3 loop spans 11 amino acids. CDR3 DNA: TGCAGCGTTGAAGATCACAATGAGCAGTTCTTC. Amino acids: CSVEDHNEQFF.

This clonotype appeared a few times. The chain links TRBV2 to TRBJ1-2; 12 bases are shared with TRBD1. V trimming: 7 bases; J trimming: 5 bases; junction bases outside the gene matches: 2. The CDR3 consists of 13 residues. Germline V lookup: CDR1 SNHLY, CDR2 FYNNEI. CDR3 protein: CASKGQGAYGYTF. In nucleotides, the CDR3 is TGTGCCAGCAAGGGACAGGGGGCGTATGGCTACACCTTC.

The CDR3 region has the DNA TGTGCCAGCAGCCCTACGGCTCCTTTAAGCCACACTGAAGCTTTCTTT. Its protein product is CASSPTAPLSHTEAFF. The rearrangement joins TRBV2 to TRBJ1-1; D not resolved. Germline V CDR1 and CDR2: SNHLY, FYNNEI. The CDR3 spans 16 residues. Trimming took off 6 bases at V and 3 bases at J, with 20 bases between the two ends.

This chain connects TRBV5-1 to TRBJ1-1; D remains unclear. The germline gives CDR1 SGHRS, CDR2 YFSETQ. V shed 4 bases and J shed 0 bases, with 22 bases lying between them. This CDR3 has 18 residues. The CDR3 sequence: CASSRRKDDRSMNTEAFF. In nucleotides, the CDR3 is TGCGCCAGCAGCCGACGGAAGGACGACCGTTCCATGAACACTGAAGCTTTCTTT. The full variable domain, completed using reference TRBV5-1 and TRBJ1-1, is KAGVTQTPRYLIKTRGQQVTLSCSPISGHRSVSWYQQTPGQGLQFLFEYFSETQRNKGNFPGRFSGRQFSNSRSEMNVSTLELGDSALYLCASSRRKDDRSMNTEAFFGQGTRLTVV.

The chain employs TRBV10-3 and TRBJ1-1; 8 bases are shared with TRBD1. J lost 0 bases, V lost 7 bases, and 4 bases had no gene match. From germline, CDR1 is ENHRY and CDR2 SYGVKD. The CDR3 covers 14 residues. DNA for the CDR3: TGTGCCATCAAAGACAGGGGTTTGAACACTGAAGCTTTCTTT. This translates into CAIKDRGLNTEAFF.